The rows below give T cell receptor beta chains drawn from one sample of a study of Ad26.COV2.S vaccination and SARS-CoV-2 variants. Assay used: immunoSEQ multiplex PCR; TCRdb lists only in-frame clones, some missing. The sample has roughly 700,000 clones; roughly 90% are singletons. The sequencing here drew on peripheral blood, taken in a trial of Ad26.COV2.S vaccine versus placebo. These receptors all stem from a person between 18 and 59 years old who received the Ad26.COV2.S COVID-19 vaccine or a placebo. The CDR3 runs from the conserved cysteine through the conserved F or W. Each record gives: V gene, J gene, clone size, D gene, CDR3 DNA, CDR3 protein. A D gene is named only where the DNA matches it firmly. Size tells how often a clone was seen (once, few, many) or the class of an expanded clone, and some rows leave it out.

V: TRBV29-1
J: TRBJ2-7
size: .
D: .
DNA: TGCAGCGTTGAGGCTGATACCTACGAGCAGTACTTC
CDR3: CSVEADTYEQYF

V: TRBV5-5
J: TRBJ2-7
size: .
D: TRBD1
DNA: TGTGCCAGCAGCCAACAGGGGACCTACGAGCAGTACTTC
CDR3: CASSQQGTYEQYF

V: TRBV3-1/TRBV3-2
J: TRBJ2-5
size: .
D: TRBD2
DNA: TGTGCCAGCAGCCAAGTAGCGGGAGGAGGTTGGGACCAAGAGACCCAGTACTTC
CDR3: CASSQVAGGGWDQETQYF

V: TRBV5-6
J: TRBJ1-1
size: once
D: .
DNA: TGTGCCAGCAGTTTCCCCCTATCCCGCGGCACTGAAGCTTTCTTT
CDR3: CASSFPLSRGTEAFF

V: TRBV6-2/TRBV6-3
J: TRBJ1-1
size: once
D: .
DNA: TGTGCCAGCACCCCCGGCGGGTGGGCTGAAGCTTTCTTT
CDR3: CASTPGGWAEAFF

V: TRBV30
J: TRBJ2-5
size: .
D: TRBD2
DNA: TGTGCCCGGACTAGCGGGAGCGCAGAGACCCAGTACTTC
CDR3: CARTSGSAETQYF

V: TRBV3-1/TRBV3-2
J: TRBJ1-5
size: .
D: .
DNA: TGTGCCAGCAGCCAAGATCGTGCGGGCAATCAGCCCCAGCATTTT
CDR3: CASSQDRAGNQPQHF

V: TRBV29-1
J: TRBJ1-3
size: .
D: .
DNA: TGCAGCGCCCGGGCGCAGGGAGGAAACACCATATATTTT
CDR3: CSARAQGGNTIYF

V: TRBV4-2
J: TRBJ2-1
size: once
D: .
DNA: TGTGCCAGCAGCCAAGCAAGTGAGCAGTTCTTC
CDR3: CASSQASEQFF

V: TRBV5-4
J: TRBJ1-1
size: .
D: .
DNA: TGTGCCAGCAGCTACCCAAGGGATGGGAGGCTGAACACTGAAGCTTTCTTT
CDR3: CASSYPRDGRLNTEAFF